This entry concerns a single T cell receptor (beta chain). The CDR3 loop spans 14 amino acids. The V gene's germline CDR1 is ENHRY and CDR2 SYGVKD. After removal of 11 bases from V and 3 bases from J, the junction contained 7 bases not matched to a gene. Using immunoSEQ multiplex PCR, the repertoire was profiled, and TCRdb retains in-frame clones only, with some absent. The sample lists 280,000 or so clones; more than 70% were seen once. This specimen comes from a study of blood T cell repertoires in COVID-19. About the research overall: Specimens from acute and convalescent COVID-19 originated in the United States, Italy and Spain. From T cells, B-cell-depleted T cells, or PBMCs came the material, which was cDNA or gDNA.

Sequenced sample: peripheral blood. The J gene is TRBJ2-3, the V gene TRBV10-3, with TRBD2 identical over 11 bases. This TCR was recovered from a woman aged 30 to 39 who had recovered from COVID-19. As DNA, the CDR3 is TGTGCCGTTACTAGCGGGGGTGGGACAGATACGCAGTATTTT. Translated, it gives CAVTSGGGTDTQYF.